The 26 T cell receptor beta chains given below trace back to one sample, sequenced in a study of blood T cells in healthy people across ages. The authors ran a second PCR of 7 to 11 cycles using a sample-barcoded 5' primer and a J-beta primer mix. TCRdb re-derived calls from the 5' RACE reads in MiXCR, one entry per CDR3 protein. The table lists under 950,000 distinct CDR3 sequences, around a fifth of them singletons. The sample was blood. Source of these receptors: a man aged 70 or older in good health.

The sample holds many counts of this clonotype. V gene TRBV5-1 combines with J gene TRBJ2-2, with 10 bases fitting TRBD1. The CDR3 is 16 residues long. J lost 5 bases, V lost 4 bases, and 8 bases had no gene match. The germline CDR1 and CDR2 sequences are SGHRS and YFSETQ. For the CDR3, the DNA is TGCGCCAGCAGCGACCGGGACAGGGGATCTACCGGGGAGCTGTTTTTT. Protein: CASSDRDRGSTGELFF.

This clonotype was seen a few times. The chain employs TRBV7-3 and TRBJ2-2, with 7 bases matching TRBD2. The CDR3 extends over 15 amino acids. J gave up 2 bases and V 2 bases, and 2 bases lay outside the gene matches. Germline V gene sequence: CDR1 SGHTA, CDR2 FQGTGA. The CDR3 sequence is CASSLRGRNTGELFF. DNA for the CDR3: TGTGCCAGCAGCTTACGCGGGAGAAACACCGGGGAGCTGTTTTTT.

In this sample, this clonotype turned up a few times. The chain uses TRBV15 and TRBJ1-4; 7 bases fit TRBD1. CDR3 length: 15 amino acids. In germline, CDR1 is LNHNV, CDR2 YYDKDF (reference sequence). With V trimmed by 8 bases and J by 0 bases, 6 bases remained unmatched. The CDR3 DNA reads as TGTGCCACCGTGGACAGGACCGCAACTAATGAAAAACTGTTTTTT. Its translation: CATVDRTATNEKLFF.

The chain joins TRBV20-1 to TRBJ2-5, with D unresolved. The V and J ends lost 0 bases and 6 bases respectively, with 11 bases between them. The germline V gene encodes CDR1 DFQATT and CDR2 SNEGSKA (reference sequence). The CDR3 sequence is 13 residues long. The DNA of the CDR3 is TGCAGTGCTAGAGACAAGGGTGAAAAGACCCAGTACTTC. It is translated as CSARDKGEKTQYF.

V gene TRBV5-1 combines with J gene TRBJ2-3; D is ambiguous. Germline V lookup: CDR1 SGHRS, CDR2 YFSETQ. CDR3 length equals 16 residues. The V and J ends lost 0 bases and 0 bases respectively, with 11 bases between them. CDR3 amino acids: CASSLGSATSTDTQYF. CDR3 nucleotide sequence: TGCGCCAGCAGCTTGGGGTCAGCAACTAGCACAGATACGCAGTATTTT.

This clonotype appeared a few times. This chain connects TRBV6-5 to TRBJ2-3; D is undetermined. This CDR3 spans 15 amino acids. V was clipped by 6 bases and J by 4 bases, with 17 bases between them. Germline CDR1 and CDR2: MNHEY and SVGAGI. The CDR3 protein is CASSPQLGLSDTQYF. For the CDR3, the DNA is TGTGCCAGCAGCCCACAGTTAGGGTTATCAGATACGCAGTATTTT.

This chain joins TRBV11-3 and TRBJ2-1; 9 nucleotides match TRBD1. The CDR3 contains 15 residues. Germline assignment: CDR1 SGHNT and CDR2 YENEEA. J lost 7 bases, V lost 3 bases, and 7 bases had no gene match. Here the CDR3 DNA reads TGTGCCAGCAGCTTGACAGGGGGATTGAGAAATGAGCAGTTCTTC. Translation gives CASSLTGGLRNEQFF.

CDR3 bases: TGTGCCAGCAGTAAACTAGCGGGGGGGCCTGGTGAGCAGTTCTTC. Translating it yields CASSKLAGGPGEQFF. The chain combines TRBV7-3 with TRBJ2-1; 13 bases map to TRBD2. The germline gives CDR1 SGHTA, CDR2 FQGTGA. Trimming removed 6 bases from V and 9 bases from J; junction bases left unmatched: 8. The CDR3 sequence is 15 residues long.

The sample holds a few counts of this clonotype. The chain employs TRBV12-3 or TRBV12-4 and TRBJ2-1; TRBD1 matches 8 bases. The J call may be faulty, since TRBJ2-7 better matches the DNA end. There are 14 residues in the CDR3. The CDR3 loop is CASSFRGPSYEQYF. CDR3 DNA sequence: TGTGCCAGCAGTTTCAGGGGGCCCAGCTACGAGCAGTACTTC.

This clonotype was recorded a few times. The CDR3 reads CASSLALAGPGYTF. CDR3 nucleotides: TGTGCCAGCAGCTTAGCGTTGGCAGGGCCTGGCTACACCTTC. V gene TRBV7-9 combines with J gene TRBJ1-2, with D perhaps TRBD1 (5 bases). Germline V gene sequence: CDR1 SEHNR, CDR2 FQNEAQ (reference sequence). The V end was cut by 0 bases, the J end by 7 bases, with 12 bases between. CDR3 length: 14 amino acids.

A note on this clonotype: A junction boundary mismatches the germline segment, possibly from a read error. This CDR3 reads CASSEQGEEKLFF. DNA for the CDR3: TGTGCCAGCAGTGAGCAGGGGGAGGAAAAGCTGTTTTTT. The chain employs TRBV6-6 and TRBJ1-4; 7 bases are shared with TRBD1. The CDR3 is 13 amino acids. Germline-derived CDR1 and CDR2 are MNHNY and SVGAGI (reference sequence).

The genes are TRBV20-1 and TRBJ2-1, with TRBD2 matching over 7 bases. V gave up 0 bases and J gave up 3 bases; unmatched junction bases: 8. The CDR3 spans 16 residues. Germline assignment: CDR1 DFQATT and CDR2 SNEGSKA (reference sequence). CDR3 residues: CSARDPLGGSYNEQFF. CDR3 coding DNA: TGCAGTGCTAGAGATCCCCTCGGCGGGAGCTACAATGAGCAGTTCTTC.

In nucleotides, the CDR3 is TGTGCCAGCAGCCAAGATAGACTTTCCGGTACGCAGTATTTT. Its protein product is CASSQDRLSGTQYF. The gene calls are TRBV3-1 and TRBJ2-3; unclear D gene. The CDR3 contains 14 residues. The germline V and J ends were trimmed by 0 bases and 8 bases, with 12 bases remaining between them. Germline values: CDR1 LGHDT, CDR2 YNNKEL (reference sequence).

This clonotype was observed a handful of times. The rearrangement uses TRBV5-8 and TRBJ2-3; possibly TRBD1 for D (5 bases). V dropped 3 bases and J dropped 6 bases, with 17 bases sitting between them. This CDR3 is built from 15 residues. In germline, CDR1 is SGHTS, CDR2 YDEGEE. The CDR3 protein is CASSWGGPPGDTQYF. CDR3 coding DNA: TGTGCCAGCAGCTGGGGCGGCCCCCCCGGGGATACGCAGTATTTT. The full variable domain, in which reference TRBV5-8 and TRBJ2-3 provide the parts outside the CDR3, is EAGVTQSPTHLIKTRGQQATLRCSPISGHTSVYWYQQALGLGLQFLLWYDEGEERNRGNFPPRFSGRQFPNYSSELNVNALELEDSALYLCASSWGGPPGDTQYFGPGTRLTVL.

This chain uses TRBV5-1 with TRBJ1-4; D may be TRBD1 (6 bases). CDR1 is SGHRS, CDR2 YFSETQ, per germline. V was pared by 4 bases and J by 5 bases, with 15 bases between. This CDR3 has 15 residues. CDR3 sequence: CASSALGGSNEKLFF. The CDR3 DNA reads TGCGCCAGCAGCGCCCTAGGGGGGTCGAATGAAAAACTGTTTTTT.

This chain uses TRBV20-1 with TRBJ2-5, with 7 positions matching TRBD2. The last part of the DNA fits TRBJ2-7 better; the J call may be wrong. The CDR3 is 14 amino acids. In germline, CDR1 is DFQATT, CDR2 SNEGSKA (reference sequence). The CDR3 here is CSAMRENSQYEQYF. CDR3 DNA sequence: TGCAGTGCTATGCGGGAGAACTCGCAGTACGAGCAGTACTTC.

The chain carries TRBV29-1 and TRBJ1-2; D unclear. CDR3 size: 12 residues. CDR1 and CDR2 from the germline V gene are SQVTM and ANQGSEA. Trimming pared 2 bases from V and 6 bases from J, leaving 10 bases between. The CDR3 region is CSVESHIDGYTF. As DNA, the CDR3 is TGCAGCGTTGAATCCCACATCGATGGCTACACCTTC.

The sample holds many counts of this clonotype. This chain uses TRBV5-1 with TRBJ1-2, with D possibly being TRBD1 (6 bases). The CDR3 has 13 amino acids. Deletions cut 4 bases from V and 6 bases from J, with 13 bases between. The V gene's germline CDR1 is SGHRS and CDR2 YFSETQ. CDR3 sequence: CASSPDSSDGYTF. The CDR3 DNA sequence: TGCGCCAGCAGCCCGGACAGCTCGGATGGCTACACCTTC.

Only a few counts were recorded for this clonotype. The J gene is TRBJ2-5, the V gene TRBV7-2; TRBD2 might be the D (6 bases). The DNA end favors TRBJ2-1, so the J call may be wrong. The CDR3 has 16 amino acids. Germline CDR1 and CDR2: SGHTA and FQGNSA. CDR3 protein: CASSLEVGQATGVQFF. DNA for the CDR3: TGTGCCAGCAGCTTAGAAGTTGGCCAGGCTACGGGGGTGCAGTTCTTC.

This clonotype was detected many times. This sequence joins TRBV5-1 and TRBJ2-3; 14 positions agree with TRBD2. The junction had 5 bases not matched to a gene; V was cut back by 0 bases and J by 5 bases. Germline lookup yields CDR1 SGHRS and CDR2 YFSETQ. The CDR3 sequence is 17 residues long. In DNA, the CDR3 is TGCGCCAGCAGCTTGGTGACTAGCGGGGGGGCCGGAGATACGCAGTATTTT. This sequence encodes CASSLVTSGGAGDTQYF.

Points on this clonotype: A read error may be the cause here, since a much bigger clone is one base away. The chain recombines TRBV20-1 with TRBJ2-1, with D perhaps TRBD2 (5 bases). Trimming removed 3 bases from V and 7 bases from J, with 13 bases in between. This CDR3 is built from 13 residues. Germline-derived CDR1 and CDR2 are DFQATT and SNEGSKA (reference sequence). The CDR3 reads CSASCGSRNEQFF. CDR3 in DNA: TGCAGTGCTAGTTGTGGGAGCCGGAATGAGCAGTTCTTC.

This clonotype has only a few counts. V gene TRBV9 combines with J gene TRBJ2-1, with D perhaps TRBD1 or TRBD2 (5 bases each). The J call may be incorrect, as the DNA end agrees better with TRBJ2-5. The CDR3 extends over 13 amino acids. Germline CDR1 and CDR2: SGDLS and YYNGEE. The CDR3 sequence: CASSVDEGETQYF. DNA of the CDR3: TGTGCCAGCAGCGTAGATGAGGGGGAGACCCAGTACTTC.

This clonotype was counted between two and nine times. The chain recombines TRBV5-1 with TRBJ2-2, with D possibly TRBD1 on 6 matching bases. The CDR3 runs to 15 residues. Per germline, CDR1 SGHRS and CDR2 YFSETQ. V was cut by 3 bases and J by 4 bases, with 13 bases left in between. CDR3: CASSSHRAGTGELFF. CDR3 DNA sequence: TGCGCCAGCAGCTCTCACAGGGCTGGCACCGGGGAGCTGTTTTTT.

This clonotype was seen repeatedly, ten times or more. The CDR3 spells CASSLKPRGGVENTEAFF. CDR3 nucleotide sequence: TGTGCCAGCAGCCTAAAGCCGAGGGGTGGGGTTGAGAACACTGAAGCTTTCTTT. The chain has TRBV7-3 and TRBJ1-1; tentative D call: TRBD1 (5 bases). The V and J ends lost 5 bases and 1 base respectively, with 23 bases between them. The germline gives CDR1 SGHTA, CDR2 FQGTGA. This CDR3 is 18 amino acids long.

The chain recombines TRBV7-9 with TRBJ2-5; D ambiguous. This CDR3 contains 13 residues. Between the trimmed V and J ends, which lost 0 bases and 7 bases, there was a span of 9 bases. Germline V gene sequence: CDR1 SEHNR, CDR2 FQNEAQ (reference sequence). CDR3 sequence reads: CASSLAVSGTQYF. In DNA form, the CDR3 reads TGTGCCAGCAGCTTAGCGGTGTCTGGGACCCAGTACTTC.

This clonotype came up a few times. The chain links TRBV29-1 to TRBJ1-5; TRBD1 might be the D (5 bases). Germline CDR1 and CDR2: SQVTM and ANQGSEA. The CDR3 is made up of 12 amino acids. The V end was cut by 3 bases, the J end by 5 bases, with 8 bases between. CDR3 sequence: CSVEVGDQPQHF. DNA of the CDR3: TGCAGCGTTGAGGTGGGGGATCAGCCCCAGCATTTT.